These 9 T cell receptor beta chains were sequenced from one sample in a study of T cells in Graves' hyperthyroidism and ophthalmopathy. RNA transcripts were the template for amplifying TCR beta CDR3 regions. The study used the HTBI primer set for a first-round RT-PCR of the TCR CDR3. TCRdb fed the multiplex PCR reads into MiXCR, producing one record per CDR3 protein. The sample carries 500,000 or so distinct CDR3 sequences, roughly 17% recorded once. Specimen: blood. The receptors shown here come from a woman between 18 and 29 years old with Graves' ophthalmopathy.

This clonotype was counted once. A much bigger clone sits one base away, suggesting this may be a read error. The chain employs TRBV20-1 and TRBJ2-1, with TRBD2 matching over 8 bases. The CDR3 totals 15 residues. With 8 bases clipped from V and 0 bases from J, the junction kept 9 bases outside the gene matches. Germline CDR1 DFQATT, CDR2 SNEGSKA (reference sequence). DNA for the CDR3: TGCAGTACCGAAGCGGGAGTGTCCTCCTACAATGAGCAGTTCTTC. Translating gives CSTEAGVSSYNEQFF.

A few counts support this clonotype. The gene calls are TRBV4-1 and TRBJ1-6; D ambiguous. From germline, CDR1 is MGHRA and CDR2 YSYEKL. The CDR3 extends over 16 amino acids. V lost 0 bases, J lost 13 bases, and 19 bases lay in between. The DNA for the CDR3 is TGCGCCAGCAGCCAAGATGAACGGAGGGTTAAGCATCCCCTCCACTTT. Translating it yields CASSQDERRVKHPLHF.

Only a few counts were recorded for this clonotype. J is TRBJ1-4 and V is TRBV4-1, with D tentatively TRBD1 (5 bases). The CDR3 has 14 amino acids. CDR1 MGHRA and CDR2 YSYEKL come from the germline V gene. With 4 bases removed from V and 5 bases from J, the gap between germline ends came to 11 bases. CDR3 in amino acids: CASSRDSGNEKLFF. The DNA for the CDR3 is TGCGCCAGCAGCCGAGACAGTGGGAATGAAAAACTGTTTTTT.

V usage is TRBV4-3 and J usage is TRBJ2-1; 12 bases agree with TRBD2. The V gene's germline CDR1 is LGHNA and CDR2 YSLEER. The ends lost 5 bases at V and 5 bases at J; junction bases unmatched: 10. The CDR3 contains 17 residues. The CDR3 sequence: CASSKRLAGGGDNEQFF. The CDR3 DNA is TGCGCCAGCAGCAAGAGGCTAGCGGGAGGGGGGGACAATGAGCAGTTCTTC.

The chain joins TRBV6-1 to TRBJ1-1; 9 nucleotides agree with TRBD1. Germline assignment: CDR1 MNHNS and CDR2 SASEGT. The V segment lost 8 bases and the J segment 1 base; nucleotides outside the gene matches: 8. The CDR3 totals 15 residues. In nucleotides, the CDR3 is TGTGCCAGCTATACCGGGGACAGGGCGAACACTGAAGCTTTCTTT. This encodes CASYTGDRANTEAFF.

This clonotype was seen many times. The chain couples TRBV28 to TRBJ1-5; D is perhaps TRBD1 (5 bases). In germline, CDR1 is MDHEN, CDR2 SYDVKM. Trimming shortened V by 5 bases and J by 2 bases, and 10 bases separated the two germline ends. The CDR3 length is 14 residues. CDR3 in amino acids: CASSRTLGNQPQHF. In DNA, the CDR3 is TGTGCCAGCAGTCGGACATTAGGCAATCAGCCCCAGCATTTT.

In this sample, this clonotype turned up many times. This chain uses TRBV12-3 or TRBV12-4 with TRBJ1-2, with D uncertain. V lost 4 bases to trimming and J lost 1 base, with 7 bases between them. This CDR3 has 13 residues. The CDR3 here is CASSSSDNYGYTF. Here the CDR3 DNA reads TGTGCCAGCAGTTCGTCAGATAACTATGGCTACACCTTC.

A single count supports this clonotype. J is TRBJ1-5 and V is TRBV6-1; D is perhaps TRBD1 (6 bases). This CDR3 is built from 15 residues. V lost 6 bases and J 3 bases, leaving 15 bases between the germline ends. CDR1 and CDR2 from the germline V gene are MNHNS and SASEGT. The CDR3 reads CASSLGGPYNQPQHF. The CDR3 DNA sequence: TGTGCCAGCAGCTTGGGGGGCCCTTACAATCAGCCCCAGCATTTT.

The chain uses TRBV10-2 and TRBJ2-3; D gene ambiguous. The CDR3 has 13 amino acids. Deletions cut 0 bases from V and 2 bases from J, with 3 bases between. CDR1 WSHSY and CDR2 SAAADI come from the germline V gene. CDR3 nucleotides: TGCGCCAGCAGTGAGTCCGTCACAGATACGCAGTATTTT. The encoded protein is CASSESVTDTQYF.